Sequencing of this T cell receptor beta chain was carried out in a study of beta chain features in type 1 diabetes. About the research overall: Across the samples, approximately 98,000,000 sorted cells were examined in total.

Of the isolated RNA, all was reverse transcribed, and so the sequenced material was expressed TCRB transcripts. The average output of naive, central memory and regulatory T cell samples was several million reads. The table came from immunoSEQ multiplex PCR; TCRdb's copy has only in-frame clones and leaves some out. The sample records fewer than 250,000 clones, roughly 13% being singletons. J was trimmed by 5 bases and V by 4 bases; bases with no gene match: 4. The CDR3 is 14 amino acids. CDR1 is SGHNT, CDR2 YYREEE, per germline (reference sequence). V is TRBV5-4 and J is TRBJ1-1, with TRBD1 matching 11 bases. This TCR derives from a woman aged 40-49 years in good health. The sequenced material came from naive CD4+ T cells from blood. The CDR3 sequence is CASSVGTGGTEAFF. CDR3 nucleotide sequence: TGTGCCAGCAGCGTAGGGACAGGGGGGACTGAAGCTTTCTTT.